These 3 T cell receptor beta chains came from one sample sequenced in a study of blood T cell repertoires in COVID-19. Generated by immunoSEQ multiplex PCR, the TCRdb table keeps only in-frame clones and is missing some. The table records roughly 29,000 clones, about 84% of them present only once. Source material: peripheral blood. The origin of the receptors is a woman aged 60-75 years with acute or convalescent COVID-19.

Here the CDR3 reads CASSQDLSRGDYGYTF. In DNA, the CDR3 is TGCGCCAGCAGCCAAGATCTAAGTCGGGGAGACTATGGCTACACCTTC. V usage is TRBV4-1 and J usage is TRBJ1-2; D gene uncertain. The CDR3 spans 16 residues. Trimming removed 0 bases from V and 3 bases from J, with 14 bases in between. Germline CDR1 reads MGHRA; CDR2 reads YSYEKL.

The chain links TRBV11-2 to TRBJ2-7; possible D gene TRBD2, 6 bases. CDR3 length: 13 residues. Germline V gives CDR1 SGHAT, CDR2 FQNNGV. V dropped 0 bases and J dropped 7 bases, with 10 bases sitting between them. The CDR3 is CASSLESLAEQYF. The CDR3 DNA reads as TGTGCCAGCAGCTTAGAGAGTCTAGCGGAGCAGTACTTC.

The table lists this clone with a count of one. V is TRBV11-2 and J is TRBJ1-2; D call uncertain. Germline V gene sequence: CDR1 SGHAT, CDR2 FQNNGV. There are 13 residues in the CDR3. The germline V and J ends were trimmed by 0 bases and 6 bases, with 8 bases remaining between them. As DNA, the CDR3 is TGTGCCAGCAGCTTAGATCAGCGGGATGGCTACACCTTC. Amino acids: CASSLDQRDGYTF.